A single sample is the source of the 2 T cell receptor beta chains below, sequenced in a study of response to subunit inactivated influenza vaccine. TCRdb passed the RT-PCR reads through MiXCR, listing each CDR3 protein once. The data contain 600,000 to 850,000 distinct CDR3 sequences, around 13% of them singletons. The starting material was PBMCs from blood, obtained 14 to 15 days before vaccination. The receptors were gathered from a man aged 45 to 65 who received an inactivated influenza vaccine.

This clonotype occurred a few times. The rearrangement joins TRBV11-2 to TRBJ1-1; unclear D gene. Deletions cut 2 bases from V and 1 base from J, with 8 bases between. The CDR3 is made up of 14 amino acids. Germline CDR1 is SGHAT and CDR2 is FQNNGV. CDR3 DNA sequence: TGTGCCAGCAGCTTACCAGTTACGAACACTGAAGCTTTCTTT. Translating it yields CASSLPVTNTEAFF.

This clonotype was recorded many times. This chain links TRBV5-1 with TRBJ2-3, with 7 bases identical to TRBD1. The CDR3 totals 13 residues. The germline V gene has CDR1 SGHRS and CDR2 YFSETQ. J gave up 1 base and V 4 bases, and 0 bases lay outside the gene matches. The CDR3 sequence: CASSQGGTDTQYF. The CDR3 DNA reads TGCGCCAGCAGCCAGGGGGGCACAGATACGCAGTATTTT.